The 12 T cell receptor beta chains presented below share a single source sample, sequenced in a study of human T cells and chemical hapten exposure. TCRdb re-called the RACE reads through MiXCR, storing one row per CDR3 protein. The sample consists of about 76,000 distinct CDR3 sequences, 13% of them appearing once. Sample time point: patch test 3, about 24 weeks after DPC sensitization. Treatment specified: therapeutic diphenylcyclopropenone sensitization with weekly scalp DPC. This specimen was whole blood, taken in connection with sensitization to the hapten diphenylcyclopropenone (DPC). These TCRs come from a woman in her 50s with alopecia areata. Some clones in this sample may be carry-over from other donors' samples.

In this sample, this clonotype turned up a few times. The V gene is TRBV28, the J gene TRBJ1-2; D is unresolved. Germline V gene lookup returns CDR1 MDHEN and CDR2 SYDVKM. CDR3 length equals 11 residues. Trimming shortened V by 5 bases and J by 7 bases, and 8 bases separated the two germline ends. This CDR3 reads CASSRGGGYTF. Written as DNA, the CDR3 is TGTGCCAGCAGTCGGGGTGGTGGCTACACCTTC.

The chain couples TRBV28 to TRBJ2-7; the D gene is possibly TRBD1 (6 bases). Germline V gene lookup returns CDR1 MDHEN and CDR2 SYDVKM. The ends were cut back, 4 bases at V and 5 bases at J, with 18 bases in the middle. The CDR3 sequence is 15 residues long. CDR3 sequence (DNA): TGTGCCAGCAGTTACCGCGGACAGTCCCCTGACGAGCAGTACTTC. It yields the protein CASSYRGQSPDEQYF.

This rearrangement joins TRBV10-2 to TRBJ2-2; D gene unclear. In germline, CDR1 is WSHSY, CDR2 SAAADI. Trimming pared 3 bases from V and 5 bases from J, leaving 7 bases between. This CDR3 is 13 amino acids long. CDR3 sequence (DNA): TGCGCCAGCAGTGATAGGGTTACCGGGGAGCTGTTTTTT. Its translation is CASSDRVTGELFF.

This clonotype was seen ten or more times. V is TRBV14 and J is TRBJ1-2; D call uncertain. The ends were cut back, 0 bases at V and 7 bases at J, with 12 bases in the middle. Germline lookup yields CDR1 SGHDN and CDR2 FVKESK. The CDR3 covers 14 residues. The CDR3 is CASSQDSWRTGYTF. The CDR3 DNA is TGTGCCAGCAGCCAAGATAGCTGGAGGACTGGCTACACCTTC.

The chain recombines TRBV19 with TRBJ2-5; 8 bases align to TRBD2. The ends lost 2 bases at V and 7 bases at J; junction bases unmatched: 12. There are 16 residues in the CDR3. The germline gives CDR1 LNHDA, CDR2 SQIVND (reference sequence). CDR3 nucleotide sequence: TGTGCCAGTAGTATACATCTACAGACTAGCGAGGGGACCCAGTACTTC. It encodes CASSIHLQTSEGTQYF.

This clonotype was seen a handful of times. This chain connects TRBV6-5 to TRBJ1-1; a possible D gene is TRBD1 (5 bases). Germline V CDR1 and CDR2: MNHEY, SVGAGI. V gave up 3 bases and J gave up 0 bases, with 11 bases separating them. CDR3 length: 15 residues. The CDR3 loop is CASSYFRDLNTEAFF. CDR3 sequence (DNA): TGTGCCAGCAGTTATTTCAGGGACCTGAACACTGAAGCTTTCTTT.

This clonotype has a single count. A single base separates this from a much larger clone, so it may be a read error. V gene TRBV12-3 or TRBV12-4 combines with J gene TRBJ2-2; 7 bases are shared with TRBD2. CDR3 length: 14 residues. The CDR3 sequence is CGSSFGGSAGELFF. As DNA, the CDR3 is TGTGGCAGCAGTTTCGGCGGGAGTGCCGGGGAGCTGTTTTTT.

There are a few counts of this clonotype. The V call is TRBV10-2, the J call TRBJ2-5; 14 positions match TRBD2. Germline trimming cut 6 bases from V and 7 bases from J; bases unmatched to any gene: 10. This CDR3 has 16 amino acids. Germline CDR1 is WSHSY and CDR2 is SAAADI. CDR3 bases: TGCGCCAGCAGAGGAGGACTAGCGGGAGGCCGGTGGACCCAGTACTTC. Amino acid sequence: CASRGGLAGGRWTQYF.

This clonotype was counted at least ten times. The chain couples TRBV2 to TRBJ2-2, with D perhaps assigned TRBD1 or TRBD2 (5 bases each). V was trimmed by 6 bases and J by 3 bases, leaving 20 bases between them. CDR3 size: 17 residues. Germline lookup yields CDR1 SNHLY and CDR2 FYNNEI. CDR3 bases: TGTGCCAGCAGACTTCACAACGGGGCTAGGGACACCGGGGAGCTGTTTTTT. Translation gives CASRLHNGARDTGELFF. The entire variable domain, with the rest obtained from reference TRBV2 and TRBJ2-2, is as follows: EPEVTQTPSHQVTQMGQEVILRCVPISNHLYFYWYRQILGQKVEFLVSFYNNEISEKSEIFDDQFSVERPDGSNFTLKIRSTKLEDSAMYFCASRLHNGARDTGELFFGEGSRLTVL.

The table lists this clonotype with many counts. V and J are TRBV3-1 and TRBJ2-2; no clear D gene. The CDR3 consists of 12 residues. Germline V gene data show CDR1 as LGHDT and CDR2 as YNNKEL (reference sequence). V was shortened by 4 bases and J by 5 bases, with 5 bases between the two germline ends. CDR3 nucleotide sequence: TGTGCCAGCAGCCCCAGGACCGGGGAGCTGTTTTTT. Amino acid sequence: CASSPRTGELFF.

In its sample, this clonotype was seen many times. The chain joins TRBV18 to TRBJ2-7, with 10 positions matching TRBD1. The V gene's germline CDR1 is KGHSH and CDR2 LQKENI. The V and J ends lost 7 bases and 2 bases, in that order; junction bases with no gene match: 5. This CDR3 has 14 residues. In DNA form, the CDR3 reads TGTGCCAGCTGGGCCGGACAGGGGGCCTACGAGCAGTACTTC. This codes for CASWAGQGAYEQYF.

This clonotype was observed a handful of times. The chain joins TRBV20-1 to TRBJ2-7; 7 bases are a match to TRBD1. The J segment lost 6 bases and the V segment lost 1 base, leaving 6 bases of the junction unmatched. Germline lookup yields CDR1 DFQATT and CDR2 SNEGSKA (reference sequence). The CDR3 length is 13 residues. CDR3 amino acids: CSARVETGIEQYF. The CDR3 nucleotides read TGCAGTGCTAGAGTCGAGACAGGGATCGAGCAGTACTTC.